This paragraph reports one T cell receptor beta chain. The antigen is undetermined. Preparation of the TCRbeta library used unique molecular identifiers. TCRdb reprocessed the PCR reads with MiXCR, giving one entry per CDR3 protein. The sample consists of 700,000 to 850,000 distinct CDR3 sequences, about 16% of them appearing once. The data derive from a study of T-cell reconstitution after alpha-beta-depleted transplantation in children. Study results and limitations: Newly produced T cells mostly provided counts and TCRbeta diversity after one year, as hyperexpanded clones declined. Expanded clones from the graft, numbering several hundred, reportedly supplied alpha-beta T cells about two months after transplant. Some patients showed high day-60 TCRbeta diversity, which derived from surviving recipient T cells and thymic progenitors.

J gave up 10 bases and V 2 bases, and 10 bases lay outside the gene matches. The CDR3 is 15 residues long. Germline CDR1 reads SGHRS; CDR2 reads YFSETQ. The sample in question was PBMCs, mostly from graft donor cells, obtained 360 days after TCRalphabeta/CD19-depleted stem cell transplant. This TCR was sampled from a male patient younger than 18 who had a stem cell transplant for acute lymphoblastic leukemia, so the T cells may come from the graft donor. This chain joins TRBV5-1 and TRBJ2-1; TRBD2 agrees at 9 bases. The CDR3 sequence is CASSLGGRAGEEQFF. The CDR3 DNA reads TGCGCCAGCAGCTTAGGCGGGAGGGCCGGAGAGGAGCAGTTCTTC.